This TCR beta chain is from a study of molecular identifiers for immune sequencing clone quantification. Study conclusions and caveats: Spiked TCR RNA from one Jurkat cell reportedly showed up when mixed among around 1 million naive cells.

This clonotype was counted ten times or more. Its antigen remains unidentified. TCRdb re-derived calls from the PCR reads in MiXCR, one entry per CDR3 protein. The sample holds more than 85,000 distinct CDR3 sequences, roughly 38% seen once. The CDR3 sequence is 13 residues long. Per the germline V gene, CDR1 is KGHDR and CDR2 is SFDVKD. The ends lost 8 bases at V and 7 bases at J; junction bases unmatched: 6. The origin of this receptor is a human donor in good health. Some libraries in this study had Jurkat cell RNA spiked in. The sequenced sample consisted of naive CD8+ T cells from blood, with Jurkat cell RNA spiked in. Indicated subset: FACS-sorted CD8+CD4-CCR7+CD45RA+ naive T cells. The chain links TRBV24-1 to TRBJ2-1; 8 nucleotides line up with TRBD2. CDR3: CATKAGGWNEQFF. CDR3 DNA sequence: TGTGCCACCAAGGCGGGGGGCTGGAATGAGCAGTTCTTC.